This section outlines one T cell receptor (beta chain) sequence together with its context. No antigen is known for it. A template switching step contributed a universal primer site, while unique molecular identifiers were present in the cDNA. TCRdb reanalysed the 5' RACE reads using MiXCR and keeps one entry per CDR3 protein. The table lists 550,000 to 700,000 distinct CDR3 sequences, more than 9% of them singletons, with roughly 3.2% in the top ten. The data stem from a study of identical twins. V shed 6 bases and J shed 2 bases, with 11 bases lying between them. The CDR3 length is 12 residues. Germline CDR1 reads DFQATT; CDR2 reads SNEGSKA (reference sequence). Findings and caveats of the study: Models came in too low on out-of-frame TCR alpha sharing in monozygotic twins. Among out-of-frame alpha sequences shared by twins, low generation probability occurred in excess.

The same sample was also studied in work on yellow fever vaccine responses in identical twins. Turning to that study: Reports say the vaccine T cell response in twins looked partly convergent and partly personalized.

This TCR came from a woman between 18 and 29 years old in good health. Input material: PBMCs. The V call is TRBV20-1, the J call TRBJ2-7; tentatively, D is TRBD1 (6 bases). CDR3 DNA sequence: TGCAGTGCCTCCCAGGGGCCCTACGAGCAGTACTTC. Translation gives CSASQGPYEQYF.